These 28 T cell receptor beta chains were all obtained from the same sample, sequenced in a study of T cell clonotyping in hematopoietic cell transplantation. Only in-frame clones appear in the TCRdb table, and some are missing; sequencing was by immunoSEQ multiplex PCR. Of under 15,000 clones in the sample, 80% to 90% were seen once. Specimen: peripheral blood mononuclear cells. Source of these receptors: a human donor who either received an allogeneic hematopoietic cell transplant for a myeloid malignancy or was a related donor (not recorded which). Some clones in this sample may be carry-over from other donors' samples.

V usage is TRBV7-6 and J usage is TRBJ1-1; possibly TRBD1 for D (6 bases). The ends were cut back, 5 bases at V and 3 bases at J, with 16 bases in the middle. The CDR3 runs 15 residues. The germline gives CDR1 SGHVS, CDR2 FNYEAQ. CDR3 sequence: CASSRNGEGDTEAFF. CDR3 DNA: TGTGCCAGCAGCCGCAACGGGGAGGGGGACACTGAAGCTTTCTTT.

Here the CDR3 DNA reads TGTGCCAGCGGGCGAAACTACACCTTC. It specifies CASGRNYTF. The rearrangement joins TRBV6-5 to TRBJ1-2; no reliable D call. V lost 8 bases and J 10 bases, leaving 8 bases between the germline ends. Looked up from germline, CDR1 is MNHEY and CDR2 is SVGAGI. There are 9 residues in the CDR3.

The chain uses TRBV30 and TRBJ2-7, with 9 positions matching TRBD1. The CDR3 runs to 13 residues. The germline gives CDR1 GTSNPN, CDR2 SVGIG (reference sequence). Trimming cost V 5 bases and J 3 bases; bases outside gene matches: 5. CDR3 nucleotides: TGTGCCTGGGGGACAGGGTATAGCTACGAGCAGTACTTC. Its protein product is CAWGTGYSYEQYF.

The V and J genes are TRBV6-5 and TRBJ2-2, with 8 bases fitting TRBD1. This CDR3 is built from 15 residues. Germline CDR1 and CDR2: MNHEY and SVGAGI. With 5 bases clipped from V and 5 bases from J, the junction kept 7 bases outside the gene matches. CDR3 sequence (DNA): TGTGCCAGCAGTCCCGGACAGGGAACGACCGGGGAGCTGTTTTTT. The encoded protein is CASSPGQGTTGELFF.

The chain carries TRBV5-1 and TRBJ1-1, with 8 bases that match TRBD1. After removal of 4 bases from V and 2 bases from J, the junction contained 7 bases not matched to a gene. The CDR3 covers 15 residues. Germline loops: CDR1 SGHRS, CDR2 YFSETQ. CDR3 amino acids: CASSLSGQVNTEAFF. CDR3 sequence (DNA): TGCGCCAGCAGCCTTTCGGGACAGGTAAACACTGAAGCTTTCTTT. The full variable domain, rest sourced from reference TRBV5-1 and TRBJ1-1, is KAGVTQTPRYLIKTRGQQVTLSCSPISGHRSVSWYQQTPGQGLQFLFEYFSETQRNKGNFPGRFSGRQFSNSRSEMNVSTLELGDSALYLCASSLSGQVNTEAFFGQGTRLTVV.

The chain recombines TRBV2 with TRBJ1-1, with D possibly TRBD1 on 5 matching bases. CDR3 size: 14 residues. V lost 6 bases to trimming and J lost 4 bases, with 15 bases between them. Germline V gene data show CDR1 as SNHLY and CDR2 as FYNNEI. The CDR3 DNA is TGTGCCAGCAGCGTTACCGGGACTCTCACTGAAGCTTTCTTT. Encoded protein: CASSVTGTLTEAFF.

The CDR3 is CASSGTGKYEQYF. CDR3 bases: TGTGCCAGCAGTGGGACAGGGAAATACGAGCAGTACTTC. V is TRBV2 and J is TRBJ2-7, with 8 bases lining up with TRBD1. This CDR3 region has 13 residues. Germline CDR1 SNHLY, CDR2 FYNNEI. The trim removed 4 bases at V and 4 bases at J, leaving 3 bases unmatched. The full variable domain, with the rest looked up from reference TRBV2 and TRBJ2-7, is EPEVTQTPSHQVTQMGQEVILRCVPISNHLYFYWYRQILGQKVEFLVSFYNNEISEKSEIFDDQFSVERPDGSNFTLKIRSTKLEDSAMYFCASSGTGKYEQYFGPGTRLTVT.

The chain employs TRBV9 and TRBJ1-6; perhaps TRBD1 as D (6 bases). CDR3 size: 12 residues. Germline V gene data show CDR1 as SGDLS and CDR2 as YYNGEE. V was trimmed by 3 bases and J by 11 bases, leaving 9 bases between them. The DNA for the CDR3 is TGTGCCAGCAGCGGAGGGGGGCCACCCCTCCACTTT. Its protein product is CASSGGGPPLHF.

Notes on this clone: Its ends do not fully match the called genes, so a read error is possible. The chain is built from TRBV7-7 and TRBJ2-5; 9 bases align to TRBD1. Germline V gene lookup returns CDR1 SSHAT and CDR2 FNYEAQ (reference sequence). This CDR3 comprises 16 residues. CDR3 sequence (DNA): TGTGCTAGCAGCTTGGGACAGGGAAATGCTCGGGAGACCCAGTACTTC. It translates to CASSLGQGNARETQYF. The full variable domain, rest sourced from reference TRBV7-7 and TRBJ2-5, is GAGVSQSPRYKVTKRGQDVTLRCDPISSHATLYWYQQALGQGPEFLTYFNYEAQPDKSGLPSDRFSAERPEGSISTLTIQRTEQRDSAMYRCASSLGQGNARETQYFGPGTRLLVL.

V and J are TRBV9 and TRBJ2-3; the match to TRBD2 covers 10 bases. The CDR3 covers 15 residues. The V and J ends lost 5 bases and 1 base, in that order; junction bases with no gene match: 4. From germline, CDR1 is SGDLS and CDR2 YYNGEE. CDR3 bases: TGTGCCAGCAGAGCGGGGGGGCCGGGCACAGATACGCAGTATTTT. Translation gives CASRAGGPGTDTQYF.

The gene calls are TRBV7-9 and TRBJ2-3, with 8 positions matching TRBD2. CDR1 and CDR2 (germline): SEHNR, FQNEAQ (reference sequence). The trim removed 6 bases at V and 0 bases at J, leaving 8 bases unmatched. There are 16 residues in the CDR3. The CDR3 is CASRSEAGASTDTQYF. In nucleotides, the CDR3 is TGTGCCAGCAGATCCGAAGCGGGGGCTAGCACAGATACGCAGTATTTT.

CDR3 DNA sequence: TGTGCCAGCATACCGGGGCTCACAGATACGCAGTATTTT. This encodes CASIPGLTDTQYF. The chain combines TRBV28 with TRBJ2-3, with D perhaps given as TRBD1 or TRBD2 (5 bases each). V lost 7 bases and J lost 2, with 10 bases in between. Germline CDR1 is MDHEN and CDR2 is SYDVKM. The CDR3 runs to 13 residues.

The chain is built from TRBV10-2 and TRBJ1-5, with D hard to call. Trimming pared 1 base from V and 5 bases from J, leaving 15 bases between. The CDR3 loop spans 16 amino acids. Germline-derived CDR1 and CDR2 are WSHSY and SAAADI. The CDR3 loop reads CASSELRGEADQPQHF. The CDR3 nucleotides are TGCGCCAGCAGTGAGTTACGGGGTGAGGCAGATCAGCCCCAGCATTTT.

The V and J genes are TRBV7-8 and TRBJ1-2, with 7 bases that match TRBD1. Germline trimming cut 10 bases from V and 8 bases from J; bases unmatched to any gene: 7. The CDR3 runs to 11 residues. Germline assignment: CDR1 SGHVS and CDR2 FQNEAQ. The CDR3 DNA reads as TGTGCCACCAGACAGGGTCAGGGCTACACCTTC. Protein product: CATRQGQGYTF.

This chain uses TRBV7-3 with TRBJ1-2; 7 nucleotides line up with TRBD1. The CDR3 extends over 13 amino acids. The germline V gene encodes CDR1 SGHTA and CDR2 FQGTGA. V was pared by 5 bases and J by 6 bases, with 6 bases of the junction left unmatched. The CDR3 DNA sequence: TGTGCCAGCAGCCCCCAGGGGGGCCATGGCTACACCTTC. Translated, it gives CASSPQGGHGYTF.

This clone was found once. CDR3 region: CASSYRAAPGAGYTF. CDR3 sequence (DNA): TGTGCCAGCAGTTACAGGGCCGCCCCAGGGGCTGGCTACACCTTC. The V gene is TRBV6-5, the J gene TRBJ1-2, with D possibly matching TRBD1 (6 bases). Germline V lookup: CDR1 MNHEY, CDR2 SVGAGI. With 2 bases removed from V and 7 bases from J, the gap between germline ends came to 17 bases. This CDR3 is built from 15 residues.

The chain links TRBV5-1 to TRBJ2-2; D remains ambiguous. Trimming shortened V by 0 bases and J by 1 base, and 4 bases separated the two germline ends. In germline, CDR1 is SGHRS, CDR2 YFSETQ. The CDR3 loop spans 14 amino acids. The CDR3 loop reads CASSLEGNTGELFF. CDR3 DNA: TGCGCCAGCAGCTTGGAGGGGAACACCGGGGAGCTGTTTTTT.

J is TRBJ2-1 and V is TRBV6-1; no clear D. Germline CDR1 is MNHNS and CDR2 is SASEGT. V lost 2 bases and J lost 6, with 5 bases in between. There are 12 residues in the CDR3. The chain's CDR3 is CASSEMGNEQFF. As DNA, the CDR3 is TGTGCCAGCAGTGAAATGGGCAATGAGCAGTTCTTC.

The chain joins TRBV9 to TRBJ1-5; D call uncertain. Trimming shortened V by 4 bases and J by 4 bases, and 12 bases separated the two germline ends. There are 14 residues in the CDR3. CDR1 SGDLS and CDR2 YYNGEE come from the germline V gene. The CDR3 DNA reads as TGTGCCAGCAGCCGGACGGGATCAAATCAGCCCCAGCATTTT. Protein product: CASSRTGSNQPQHF. The full variable domain, rest sourced from reference TRBV9 and TRBJ1-5, is DSGVTQTPKHLITATGQRVTLRCSPRSGDLSVYWYQQSLDQGLQFLIQYYNGEERAKGNILERFSAQQFPDLHSELNLSSLELGDSALYFCASSRTGSNQPQHFGDGTRLSIL.

The CDR3 nucleotides read TGTGCCAGCAGCTTGGGAGGGTACAGCAATCAGCCCCAGCATTTT. This sequence encodes CASSLGGYSNQPQHF. The chain combines TRBV5-6 with TRBJ1-5; D uncertain. Trimming shortened V by 0 bases and J by 1 base, and 8 bases separated the two germline ends. Germline assignment: CDR1 SGHDT and CDR2 YYEEEE. This CDR3 is built from 15 residues.

This clone is judged large. The DNA of the CDR3 is TGTGCCAGCACCCCGACAGGGTTGAACACTGAAGCTTTCTTT. Its protein product is CASTPTGLNTEAFF. The J gene is TRBJ1-1, the V gene TRBV6-6; 7 nucleotides match TRBD1. The V gene end was trimmed by 7 bases and the J gene end by 0 bases; junction bases not matched to a gene: 5. Germline V CDR1 and CDR2: MNHNY, SVGAGI (reference sequence). This CDR3 region has 14 residues.

This rearrangement joins TRBV9 to TRBJ1-1, with 8 bases identical to TRBD1. This CDR3 has 15 amino acids. The J segment lost 3 bases and the V segment lost 0 bases, leaving 4 bases of the junction unmatched. From germline, CDR1 is SGDLS and CDR2 YYNGEE. CDR3 DNA sequence: TGTGCCAGCAGCGTAGTCCAGGGGGCATACACTGAAGCTTTCTTT. It is translated as CASSVVQGAYTEAFF.

V and J are TRBV30 and TRBJ2-5, with TRBD2 identical over 10 bases. Germline V gene lookup returns CDR1 GTSNPN and CDR2 SVGIG (reference sequence). The junction had 10 bases not matched to a gene; V was cut back by 1 base and J by 5 bases. The CDR3 contains 16 residues. The CDR3 loop is CAWSAGLAGDLETQYF. As DNA, the CDR3 is TGTGCCTGGAGTGCGGGGCTAGCGGGGGATCTCGAGACCCAGTACTTC.

The DNA for the CDR3 is TGTGCCAGCAGCGTTACGGGACGGGGCACCGGGGAGCTGTTTTTT. This codes for CASSVTGRGTGELFF. The genes are TRBV7-6 and TRBJ2-2, with D perhaps TRBD1 or TRBD2 (5 bases each). V was clipped by 5 bases and J by 4 bases, with 14 bases between them. The CDR3 sequence is 15 residues long. Germline V gene lookup returns CDR1 SGHVS and CDR2 FNYEAQ.

The chain combines TRBV5-5 with TRBJ1-4; D is unresolved. CDR3 length equals 14 residues. V was clipped by 0 bases and J by 6 bases, with 9 bases between them. Germline V gene lookup returns CDR1 SGHKS and CDR2 YYEKEE (reference sequence). For the CDR3, the DNA is TGTGCCAGCAGCTTGGGGCTTTGGGATGAAAAACTGTTTTTT. As protein: CASSLGLWDEKLFF.

CDR3 loop: CASSELTVNTEAFF. CDR3 sequence (DNA): TGTGCCAGCAGTGAACTAACGGTGAACACTGAAGCTTTCTTT. The chain has TRBV6-1 and TRBJ1-1; D ambiguous. V lost 2 bases and J 0 bases, leaving 7 bases between the germline ends. CDR3 length: 14 amino acids. From germline, CDR1 is MNHNS and CDR2 SASEGT.

The DNA for the CDR3 is TGTGCCAGCAGCTTAGACCCCCAGCGGGGCCAAGAACCCCAGTACTTC. Protein: CASSLDPQRGQEPQYF. This chain links TRBV11-3 with TRBJ2-5; 7 nucleotides line up with TRBD2. V was clipped by 0 bases and J by 9 bases; unmatched bases: 13. The CDR3 runs 16 residues. Germline V gene sequence: CDR1 SGHNT, CDR2 YENEEA. The full variable domain, its missing parts supplied by reference TRBV11-3 and TRBJ2-5, is EAGVVQSPRYKIIEKKQPVAFWCNPISGHNTLYWYLQNLGQGPELLIRYENEEAVDDSQLPKDRFSAERLKGVDSTLKIQPAELGDSAVYLCASSLDPQRGQEPQYFGPGTRLLVL.

The V and J genes are TRBV6-1 and TRBJ1-2, with D possibly being TRBD1 (5 bases). This CDR3 is 14 amino acids long. Germline V lookup: CDR1 MNHNS, CDR2 SASEGT. V dropped 3 bases and J dropped 8 bases, with 16 bases sitting between them. CDR3 region: CASSDGWGEGGYTF. The DNA for the CDR3 is TGTGCCAGCAGTGACGGGTGGGGGGAAGGGGGCTACACCTTC.